This TCR beta chain was recorded in a study of control samples from healthy donors and cancer patients. This CDR3 spans 15 amino acids. V was pared by 6 bases and J by 5 bases, with 9 bases of the junction left unmatched. Per germline, CDR1 MDHEN and CDR2 SYDVKM. Produced via immunoSEQ multiplex PCR; TCRdb's table is partial and in-frame only. The sample holds about 86,000 clones, around 94% seen once. This clonotype originated in a woman aged 18-29 years in good health. The sequencing input was blood. The chain employs TRBV28 and TRBJ2-7; 11 positions match TRBD1. The CDR3 loop is CASRLRDRGFNEQYF. The CDR3 DNA reads TGTGCCAGCAGACTCCGGGACAGGGGGTTCAACGAGCAGTACTTC.